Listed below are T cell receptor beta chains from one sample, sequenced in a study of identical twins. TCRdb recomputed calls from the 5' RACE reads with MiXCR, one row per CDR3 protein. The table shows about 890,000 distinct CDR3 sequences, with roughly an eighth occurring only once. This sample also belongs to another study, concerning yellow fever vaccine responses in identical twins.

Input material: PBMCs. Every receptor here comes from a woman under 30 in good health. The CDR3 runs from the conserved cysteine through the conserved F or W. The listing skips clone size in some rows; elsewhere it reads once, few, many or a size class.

CDR3aa: CASGSSGGGTEAFF
abundance: -
j_gene: TRBJ1-1
v_gene: TRBV12-5

CDR3aa: CASRETGAVYNEQFF
abundance: -
j_gene: TRBJ2-1
v_gene: TRBV5-1

CDR3aa: CASTTASFDTDTQYF
abundance: few
j_gene: TRBJ2-3
v_gene: TRBV6-2/TRBV6-3

CDR3aa: CASSYGSEKLFF
abundance: few
j_gene: TRBJ1-4
v_gene: TRBV12-3/TRBV12-4

CDR3aa: CASSRSTEYNEQFF
abundance: many
j_gene: TRBJ2-1
v_gene: TRBV6-5

CDR3aa: CASSLGLTGTNEQFF
abundance: few
j_gene: TRBJ2-1
v_gene: TRBV6-2/TRBV6-3

CDR3aa: CASSKSRTGKHEQYF
abundance: many
j_gene: TRBJ2-7
v_gene: TRBV21-1

CDR3aa: CASSYSGLAGVMETQYF
abundance: many
j_gene: TRBJ2-5
v_gene: TRBV6-5

CDR3aa: CASSFYILADTQYF
abundance: few
j_gene: TRBJ2-3
v_gene: TRBV7-9

CDR3aa: CAISDSGQLNGYTF
abundance: few
j_gene: TRBJ1-2
v_gene: TRBV10-3

CDR3aa: CASSLVRGVKNIQYF
abundance: -
j_gene: TRBJ2-4
v_gene: TRBV5-8

CDR3aa: CASRGDVYETQYF
abundance: -
j_gene: TRBJ2-5
v_gene: TRBV2

CDR3aa: CASSHIPVDTANYGYTF
abundance: -
j_gene: TRBJ1-2
v_gene: TRBV5-1

CDR3aa: CASSPRAGDKYNEQFF
abundance: few
j_gene: TRBJ2-1
v_gene: TRBV7-9

CDR3aa: CASSLAVAGGPGEQYF
abundance: -
j_gene: TRBJ2-7
v_gene: TRBV7-9

CDR3aa: CAIQEGRIGKNIQYF
abundance: few
j_gene: TRBJ2-4
v_gene: TRBV10-3

CDR3aa: CASSQTITQYF
abundance: few
j_gene: TRBJ2-3
v_gene: TRBV3-1

CDR3aa: CSASGSGGATDTQYF
abundance: -
j_gene: TRBJ2-3
v_gene: TRBV20-1

CDR3aa: CASRESSYNSPLHF
abundance: -
j_gene: TRBJ1-6
v_gene: TRBV2

CDR3aa: CASRPSGRLPNEQFF
abundance: many
j_gene: TRBJ2-1
v_gene: TRBV12-3/TRBV12-4

CDR3aa: CASRIAGGGNEQFF
abundance: few
j_gene: TRBJ2-1
v_gene: TRBV12-3/TRBV12-4

CDR3aa: CASSRGYTFNNEQFF
abundance: few
j_gene: TRBJ2-1
v_gene: TRBV3-1

CDR3aa: CASSFLRGGRETQYF
abundance: -
j_gene: TRBJ2-5
v_gene: TRBV12-3/TRBV12-4

CDR3aa: CSVGANYGYTF
abundance: -
j_gene: TRBJ1-2
v_gene: TRBV29-1

CDR3aa: CASSPRTSPNTGELFF
abundance: few
j_gene: TRBJ2-2
v_gene: TRBV7-9

CDR3aa: CAISPWLSGTGELFF
abundance: once
j_gene: TRBJ2-2
v_gene: TRBV5-6

CDR3aa: CASSFLAGGQGTDTQYF
abundance: few
j_gene: TRBJ2-3
v_gene: TRBV28

CDR3aa: CASSQTTGTNYEQYF
abundance: few
j_gene: TRBJ2-7
v_gene: TRBV4-1

CDR3aa: CASGNTGGTEAFF
abundance: few
j_gene: TRBJ1-1
v_gene: TRBV13

CDR3aa: CASSLGLTMTGGVRDTQYF
abundance: few
j_gene: TRBJ2-3
v_gene: TRBV5-1

CDR3aa: CASSDPGENTEAFF
abundance: -
j_gene: TRBJ1-1
v_gene: TRBV10-1

CDR3aa: CASSLRRVIGPNEQFF
abundance: -
j_gene: TRBJ2-1
v_gene: TRBV27

CDR3aa: CASSPLASEPNEQFF
abundance: -
j_gene: TRBJ2-1
v_gene: TRBV18

CDR3aa: CSARVRGLAGVRFF
abundance: -
j_gene: TRBJ2-1
v_gene: TRBV20-1

CDR3aa: CASSFPGDTGELFF
abundance: few
j_gene: TRBJ2-2
v_gene: TRBV7-8

CDR3aa: CSAYSGGNNEQFF
abundance: many
j_gene: TRBJ2-1
v_gene: TRBV20-1

CDR3aa: CASSTEGGNQPQHF
abundance: -
j_gene: TRBJ1-5
v_gene: TRBV5-1

CDR3aa: CASTGVEGANVLTF
abundance: -
j_gene: TRBJ2-6
v_gene: TRBV10-2

CDR3aa: CASSRWEGDRRDTQYF
abundance: few
j_gene: TRBJ2-3
v_gene: TRBV7-8

CDR3aa: CASSQGLAGEREQFF
abundance: -
j_gene: TRBJ2-1
v_gene: TRBV12-3/TRBV12-4

CDR3aa: CASSHHTILAGGTPSQFF
abundance: few
j_gene: TRBJ2-1
v_gene: TRBV11-2

CDR3aa: CSARAPPYRKSDTDTQYF
abundance: -
j_gene: TRBJ2-3
v_gene: TRBV20-1